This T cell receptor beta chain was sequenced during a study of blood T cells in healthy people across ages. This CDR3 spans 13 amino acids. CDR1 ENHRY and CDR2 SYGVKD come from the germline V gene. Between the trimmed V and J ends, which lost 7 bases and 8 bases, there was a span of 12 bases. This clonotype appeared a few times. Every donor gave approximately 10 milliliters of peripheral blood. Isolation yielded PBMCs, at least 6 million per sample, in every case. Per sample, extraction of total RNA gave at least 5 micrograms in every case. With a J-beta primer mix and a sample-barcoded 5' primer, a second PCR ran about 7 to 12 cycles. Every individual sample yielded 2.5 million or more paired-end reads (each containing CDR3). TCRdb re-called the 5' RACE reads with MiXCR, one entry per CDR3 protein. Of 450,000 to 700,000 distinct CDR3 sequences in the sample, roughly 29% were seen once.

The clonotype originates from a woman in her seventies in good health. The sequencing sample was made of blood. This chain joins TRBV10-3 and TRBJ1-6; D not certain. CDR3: CAINREVDSPLHF. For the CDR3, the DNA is TGTGCCATCAATAGGGAGGTGGATTCACCCCTCCACTTT.